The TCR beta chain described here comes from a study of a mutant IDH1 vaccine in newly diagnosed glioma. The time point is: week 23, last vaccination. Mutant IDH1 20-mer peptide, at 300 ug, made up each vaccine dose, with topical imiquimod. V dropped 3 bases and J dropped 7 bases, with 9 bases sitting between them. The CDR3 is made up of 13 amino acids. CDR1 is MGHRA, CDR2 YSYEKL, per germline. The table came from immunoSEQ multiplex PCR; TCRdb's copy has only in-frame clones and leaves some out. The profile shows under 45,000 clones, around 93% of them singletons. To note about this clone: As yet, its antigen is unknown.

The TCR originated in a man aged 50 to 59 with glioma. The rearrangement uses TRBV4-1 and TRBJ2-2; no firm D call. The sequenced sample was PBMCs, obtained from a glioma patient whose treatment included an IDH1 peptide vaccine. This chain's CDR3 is CASSHEAGGELFF. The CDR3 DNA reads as TGCGCCAGCAGCCATGAAGCCGGCGGGGAGCTGTTTTTT.